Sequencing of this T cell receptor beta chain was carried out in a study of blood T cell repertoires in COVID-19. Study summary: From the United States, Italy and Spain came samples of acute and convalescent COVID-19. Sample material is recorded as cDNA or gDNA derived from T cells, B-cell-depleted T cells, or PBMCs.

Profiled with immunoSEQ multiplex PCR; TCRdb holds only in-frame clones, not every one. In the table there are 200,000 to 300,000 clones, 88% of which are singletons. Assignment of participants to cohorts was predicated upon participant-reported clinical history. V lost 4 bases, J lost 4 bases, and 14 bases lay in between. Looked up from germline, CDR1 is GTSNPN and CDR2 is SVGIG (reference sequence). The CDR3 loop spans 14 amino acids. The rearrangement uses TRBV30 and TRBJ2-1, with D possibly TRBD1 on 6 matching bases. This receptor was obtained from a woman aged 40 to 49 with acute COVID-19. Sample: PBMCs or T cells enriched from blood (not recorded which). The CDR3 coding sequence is TGTGCCTGGAACCCCGGGACATCATACAATGAGCAGTTCTTC. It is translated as CAWNPGTSYNEQFF. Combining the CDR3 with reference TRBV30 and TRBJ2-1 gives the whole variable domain SQTIHQWPATLVQPVGSPLSLECTVEGTSNPNLYWYRQAAGRGLQLLFYSVGIGQISSEVPQNLSASRPQDRQFILSSKKLLLSDSGFYLCAWNPGTSYNEQFFGPGTRLTVL.